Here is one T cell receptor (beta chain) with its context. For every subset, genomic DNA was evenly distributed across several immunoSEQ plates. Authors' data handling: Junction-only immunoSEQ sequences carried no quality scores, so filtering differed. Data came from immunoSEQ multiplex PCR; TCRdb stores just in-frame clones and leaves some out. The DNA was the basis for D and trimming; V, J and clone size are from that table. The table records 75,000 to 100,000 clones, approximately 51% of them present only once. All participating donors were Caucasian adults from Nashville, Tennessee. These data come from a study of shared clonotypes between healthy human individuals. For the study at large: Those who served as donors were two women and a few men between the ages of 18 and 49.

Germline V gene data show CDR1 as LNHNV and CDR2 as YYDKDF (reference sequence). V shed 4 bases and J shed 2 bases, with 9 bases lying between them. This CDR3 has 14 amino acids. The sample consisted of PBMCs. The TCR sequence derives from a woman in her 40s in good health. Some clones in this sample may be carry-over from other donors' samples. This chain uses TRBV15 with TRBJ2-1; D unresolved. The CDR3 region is CATSTPVAYNEQFF. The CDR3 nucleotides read TGTGCCACCAGCACCCCGGTTGCCTACAATGAGCAGTTCTTC.